These 31 T cell receptor beta chains were all obtained from the same sample, sequenced in a study of cytomegalovirus exposure and HLA in healthy donors. PCR involved 60 Vbeta and 13 Jbeta primers. The protocol was immunoSEQ multiplex PCR, while the TCRdb copy is restricted to in-frame clones and leaves out a portion. The data show roughly 130,000 clones, around four fifths seen once. The specimen was PBMCs. The source of these receptors is a boy aged 2 to 10 in good health and CMV-seronegative.

This chain links TRBV9 with TRBJ1-1; D is perhaps TRBD1 (5 bases). Germline V gene lookup returns CDR1 SGDLS and CDR2 YYNGEE. V lost 3 bases, J lost 3 bases, and 15 bases lay in between. The CDR3 extends over 15 amino acids. Here the CDR3 DNA reads TGTGCCAGCAGCGGGGGGGGGAGGCGAGACACTGAAGCTTTCTTT. The encoded protein is CASSGGGRRDTEAFF.

The chain joins TRBV4-3 to TRBJ1-2, with 7 bases lining up with TRBD1. The CDR3 consists of 17 residues. J was trimmed by 6 bases and V by 0 bases; bases with no gene match: 13. The V gene's germline CDR1 is LGHNA and CDR2 YSLEER. In DNA form, the CDR3 reads TGCGCCAGCAGCCAAGATTGGTCGAGGGGGCCCATGGATGGCTACACCTTC. Translated, it gives CASSQDWSRGPMDGYTF.

A single count supports this clone. The V and J genes are TRBV10-3 and TRBJ2-1; 9 nucleotides match TRBD2. The germline CDR1 and CDR2 sequences are ENHRY and SYGVKD. V dropped 2 bases and J dropped 10; count of bases not matched to a gene: 9. There are 15 residues in the CDR3. CDR3 amino acids: CAISELAGSEGEQFF. In DNA form, the CDR3 reads TGTGCCATCAGTGAGCTAGCGGGGTCCGAAGGGGAGCAGTTCTTC.

The CDR3 DNA follows: TGCGCCAGCAATACAGGGGGCTCGTGGAATGAGCAGTTCTTC. Amino acid sequence: CASNTGGSWNEQFF. The chain joins TRBV10-2 to TRBJ2-1, with 9 bases lining up with TRBD1. J gave up 7 bases and V 7 bases, and 8 bases lay outside the gene matches. Germline V gene lookup returns CDR1 WSHSY and CDR2 SAAADI. This CDR3 region has 14 residues.

This sequence joins TRBV10-3 and TRBJ2-5, with 11 bases that match TRBD2. V shed 6 bases and J 5 bases; nucleotides not matched to a gene: 8. Germline CDR1 is ENHRY and CDR2 is SYGVKD. The CDR3 extends over 15 amino acids. The CDR3 is CAISASGGIRETQYF. The CDR3 nucleotides read TGTGCCATCAGCGCTAGCGGGGGGATCCGGGAGACCCAGTACTTC.

This clone was recorded only once. The CDR3: CASGLVEGLLSGNTIYF. The CDR3 bases are TGTGCCAGCGGCCTGGTGGAGGGGCTTCTCTCTGGAAACACCATATATTTT. The chain has TRBV7-9 and TRBJ1-3; D perhaps matches TRBD1 (5 bases). The germline CDR1 and CDR2 sequences are SEHNR and FQNEAQ (reference sequence). This CDR3 comprises 17 residues. The V gene lost 8 bases and the J gene lost 0 bases, with 20 bases spanning the gap.

The chain employs TRBV15 and TRBJ1-5; D not certain. V dropped 1 base and J dropped 2 bases, with 6 bases sitting between them. The CDR3 sequence is 14 residues long. Germline loops: CDR1 LNHNV, CDR2 YYDKDF (reference sequence). CDR3 region: CATSRVQGNQPQHF. The DNA for the CDR3 is TGTGCCACCAGCAGAGTGCAGGGCAATCAGCCCCAGCATTTT.

This clone is medium-sized within its sample. The chain couples TRBV6-5 to TRBJ1-2; D unresolved. CDR1 MNHEY and CDR2 SVGAGI come from the germline V gene. CDR3 length: 12 amino acids. V dropped 6 bases and J dropped 2 bases, with 7 bases sitting between them. The CDR3 DNA sequence: TGTGCCAGCAGCCCTTTCAACTATGGCTACACCTTC. It is translated as CASSPFNYGYTF.

The rearrangement uses TRBV7-2 and TRBJ1-1; 7 nucleotides line up with TRBD1. The CDR3 is 14 residues long. Germline V gene lookup returns CDR1 SGHTA and CDR2 FQGNSA. V shed 4 bases, J shed 2 bases, and the junction held 4 bases outside the gene matches. This CDR3 reads CASSYRDRNTEAFF. The CDR3 coding sequence is TGTGCCAGCAGCTACCGGGACAGAAACACTGAAGCTTTCTTT.

The chain links TRBV30 to TRBJ2-2, with 13 bases that match TRBD2. V shed 5 bases, J shed 5 bases, and the junction held 5 bases outside the gene matches. The germline V gene has CDR1 GTSNPN and CDR2 SVGIG (reference sequence). The CDR3 covers 15 residues. This CDR3 reads CAWRGLAGDTGELFF. In nucleotides, the CDR3 is TGTGCCTGGCGAGGACTAGCGGGGGATACCGGGGAGCTGTTTTTT.

The chain joins TRBV6-4 to TRBJ2-2; the D is unclear. Germline V CDR1 and CDR2: MRHNA, SNTAGT. The germline V and J ends were trimmed by 0 bases and 6 bases, with 5 bases remaining between them. This CDR3 has 13 residues. CDR3 protein: CASSDSYSGELFF. The CDR3 region has the DNA TGTGCCAGCAGTGACTCGTATTCCGGGGAGCTGTTTTTT.

This clone was observed a single time. This rearrangement joins TRBV28 to TRBJ1-4, with TRBD1 identical over 8 bases. The germline V gene encodes CDR1 MDHEN and CDR2 SYDVKM. The CDR3 is 19 amino acids. V trimming: 7 bases; J trimming: 7 bases; junction bases outside the gene matches: 23. The CDR3 region is CASTTAGQDLWFRGEKLFF. CDR3 in DNA: TGTGCCAGCACCACGGCGGGACAGGACCTATGGTTCCGGGGTGAAAAACTGTTTTTT.

The chain recombines TRBV27 with TRBJ2-3; the D gene is possibly TRBD1 (6 bases). CDR3 length: 15 amino acids. With 3 bases removed from V and 0 bases from J, the gap between germline ends came to 10 bases. The germline CDR1 and CDR2 sequences are MNHEY and SMNVEV (reference sequence). The CDR3 DNA is TGTGCCAGCAGTTTGTGGGACACTAGCACAGATACGCAGTATTTT. Translating it yields CASSLWDTSTDTQYF.

The sample holds a few counts of this clone. J is TRBJ1-1 and V is TRBV5-8; D possibly corresponds to TRBD1 (5 bases). Trimming took 4 bases from V and 1 from J, leaving 8 bases between them. This CDR3 region has 13 residues. Germline assignment: CDR1 SGHTS and CDR2 YDEGEE. Here the CDR3 reads CASSLRGNTEAFF. The CDR3 nucleotides read TGTGCCAGCAGCCTAAGGGGGAACACTGAAGCTTTCTTT.

Here the CDR3 reads CASSVEGRSNTEAFF. The CDR3 DNA reads TGTGCCAGCAGCGTAGAGGGGCGTTCGAACACTGAAGCTTTCTTT. The V and J genes are TRBV9 and TRBJ1-1; weak D call: TRBD1 (5 bases). CDR1 is SGDLS and CDR2 is YYNGEE in the germline V gene. V lost 0 bases and J lost 1, with 10 bases in between. The CDR3 length is 15 residues.

This chain joins TRBV4-2 and TRBJ1-1; D remains unclear. Looked up from germline, CDR1 is LGHNA and CDR2 is YNFKEQ. This CDR3 spans 16 amino acids. Trimming left V 4 bases short and J 1 base short, with 16 bases between. CDR3 in amino acids: CASSPGSRQPNTEAFF. Here the CDR3 DNA reads TGTGCCAGCAGCCCGGGAAGTCGACAACCGAACACTGAAGCTTTCTTT.

J is TRBJ2-1 and V is TRBV7-9; D gene unclear. Germline loops: CDR1 SEHNR, CDR2 FQNEAQ (reference sequence). V shed 5 bases and J shed 4 bases, with 9 bases lying between them. The CDR3 runs 13 residues. The CDR3 reads CASSGQEYNEQFF. Written as DNA, the CDR3 is TGTGCCAGCAGCGGCCAGGAATACAATGAGCAGTTCTTC.

This sequence joins TRBV7-6 and TRBJ1-5; D is uncertain. This CDR3 comprises 13 residues. Looked up from germline, CDR1 is SGHVS and CDR2 is FNYEAQ. Between the trimmed V and J ends, which lost 5 bases and 3 bases, there was a span of 8 bases. CDR3 coding DNA: TGTGCCAGCAGCAGTACAGACAATCAGCCCCAGCATTTT. Amino acids: CASSSTDNQPQHF.

The chain has TRBV20-1 and TRBJ1-2; 10 bases are shared with TRBD1. Germline assignment: CDR1 DFQATT and CDR2 SNEGSKA (reference sequence). V lost 0 bases to trimming and J lost 14 bases; unmatched junction nucleotides: 3. CDR3 length: 11 residues. The CDR3, as DNA: TGCAGTGCTAGAGACGGGGACAGGGGAACCTTC. This codes for CSARDGDRGTF.

The V call is TRBV6-4, the J call TRBJ2-3; weak D call: TRBD2 (7 bases). Trimming shortened V by 3 bases and J by 2 bases, and 15 bases separated the two germline ends. Per the germline V gene, CDR1 is MRHNA and CDR2 is SNTAGT. The CDR3 contains 16 residues. In DNA form, the CDR3 reads TGTGCCAGCAGTGAAAGGGGGGGGAAGCCCACAGATACGCAGTATTTT. This translates into CASSERGGKPTDTQYF.

The chain recombines TRBV2 with TRBJ2-3; TRBD2 matches at 8 bases. The trim removed 1 base at V and 3 bases at J, leaving 3 bases unmatched. Germline values: CDR1 SNHLY, CDR2 FYNNEI. The CDR3 has 15 residues. For the CDR3, the DNA is TGTGCCAGCAGTGAAGAGATAGCGGGAACAGATACGCAGTATTTT. Its protein product is CASSEEIAGTDTQYF.

This chain joins TRBV2 and TRBJ1-4, with 7 bases matching TRBD1. Germline trimming cut 6 bases from V and 5 bases from J; bases unmatched to any gene: 9. The CDR3 has 15 residues. Germline V gene data show CDR1 as SNHLY and CDR2 as FYNNEI. The CDR3 DNA sequence: TGTGCCAGCAGGGGGGTGACAGGGTCCAATGAAAAACTGTTTTTT. Encoded protein: CASRGVTGSNEKLFF.

This clone has just a few counts. The chain recombines TRBV19 with TRBJ2-3; 8 bases agree with TRBD2. This CDR3 comprises 16 residues. V was pared by 3 bases and J by 4 bases, with 9 bases of the junction left unmatched. CDR1 LNHDA and CDR2 SQIVND come from the germline V gene (reference sequence). The CDR3 loop reads CASSMYGAGVADTQYF. As DNA, the CDR3 is TGTGCCAGTAGTATGTACGGAGCGGGGGTCGCAGATACGCAGTATTTT. The full variable domain, with the rest looked up from reference TRBV19 and TRBJ2-3, is DGGITQSPKYLFRKEGQNVTLSCEQNLNHDAMYWYRQDPGQGLRLIYYSQIVNDFQKGDIAEGYSVSREKKESFPLTVTSAQKNPTAFYLCASSMYGAGVADTQYFGPGTRLTVL.

The gene calls are TRBV28 and TRBJ2-2, with 8 bases that match TRBD1. Losses at the gene ends were 8 bases for V and 7 bases for J; bases not matched to a gene: 12. Germline V lookup: CDR1 MDHEN, CDR2 SYDVKM. The CDR3 is 15 amino acids. CDR3 DNA: TGTGCCAGCCTATCAGGGGGCCCGAGGGGCGGGGAGCTGTTTTTT. This codes for CASLSGGPRGGELFF.

V gene TRBV5-4 combines with J gene TRBJ1-1; the D gene is possibly TRBD1 (5 bases). V shed 4 bases and J shed 4 bases, with 8 bases lying between them. Germline V gene sequence: CDR1 SGHNT, CDR2 YYREEE (reference sequence). CDR3 length equals 12 residues. The CDR3 nucleotides read TGTGCCAGCAGCCAGGGTGGCACTGAAGCTTTCTTT. The encoded protein is CASSQGGTEAFF.

This clone was found once. CDR3 protein: CASSENTDRGNSPSAFF. The CDR3 DNA reads TGTGCCAGCAGCGAAAACACGGACAGGGGGAACTCTCCCTCAGCTTTCTTT. The chain joins TRBV2 to TRBJ1-1; 10 bases align to TRBD1. V shed 6 bases and J 10 bases; nucleotides not matched to a gene: 20. Germline values: CDR1 SNHLY, CDR2 FYNNEI. The CDR3 spans 17 residues.

The chain has TRBV19 and TRBJ2-1; D is undetermined. V gave up 1 base and J gave up 4 bases, with 5 bases separating them. The CDR3 runs 13 residues. CDR1 and CDR2 from the germline V gene are LNHDA and SQIVND (reference sequence). CDR3 in amino acids: CASSIGAYNEQFF. CDR3 DNA: TGTGCCAGTAGTATAGGCGCTTACAATGAGCAGTTCTTC.

In this sample, this clone turned up a few times. The chain uses TRBV6-5 and TRBJ2-7; unclear D gene. The CDR3 is made up of 13 amino acids. Looked up from germline, CDR1 is MNHEY and CDR2 is SVGAGI. V dropped 2 bases and J dropped 2 bases, with 7 bases sitting between them. The CDR3 reads CASSYTETYEQYF. The CDR3 DNA is TGTGCCAGCAGTTACACGGAGACCTACGAGCAGTACTTC.

This chain uses TRBV19 with TRBJ1-6; TRBD1 aligns across 7 bases. V lost 7 bases to trimming and J lost 6 bases; unmatched junction nucleotides: 9. The CDR3 sequence is 15 residues long. The germline gives CDR1 LNHDA, CDR2 SQIVND (reference sequence). The CDR3, as DNA: TGTGCCAGTACCCCGGGACAGCGGCCTAATTCACCCCTCCACTTT. Its protein product is CASTPGQRPNSPLHF.

CDR3 DNA sequence: TGTGCCAGCAGCTTCGACACCTCGGACTACGAGCAGTACTTC. Its protein product is CASSFDTSDYEQYF. The chain recombines TRBV11-2 with TRBJ2-7; D remains unclear. The CDR3 spans 14 residues. V lost 3 bases, J lost 3 bases, and 12 bases lay in between. Germline CDR1 SGHAT, CDR2 FQNNGV. Full variable domain (missing parts from reference TRBV11-2 and TRBJ2-7): EAGVAQSPRYKIIEKRQSVAFWCNPISGHATLYWYQQILGQGPKLLIQFQNNGVVDDSQLPKDRFSAERLKGVDSTLKIQPAKLEDSAVYLCASSFDTSDYEQYFGPGTRLTVT.

The genes are TRBV11-2 and TRBJ1-1, with D tentatively TRBD1 (6 bases). Germline V gene data show CDR1 as SGHAT and CDR2 as FQNNGV. The ends were cut back, 3 bases at V and 4 bases at J, with 21 bases in the middle. The CDR3 spans 17 residues. CDR3 nucleotide sequence: TGTGCCAGCAGCTTGGTTGGACAGACAGCCCCGACCACTGAAGCTTTCTTT. It yields the protein CASSLVGQTAPTTEAFF. The full variable domain, rest sourced from reference TRBV11-2 and TRBJ1-1, is EAGVAQSPRYKIIEKRQSVAFWCNPISGHATLYWYQQILGQGPKLLIQFQNNGVVDDSQLPKDRFSAERLKGVDSTLKIQPAKLEDSAVYLCASSLVGQTAPTTEAFFGQGTRLTVV.